This T cell receptor (beta chain) was sequenced in a study of cytomegalovirus exposure and HLA in healthy donors. Whole-study findings and limits: The study dropped some indistinguishable V segments, TRBV6-2 and TRBV6-3 among them. A later analysis appeared to link common viral pathogens to several of the most significant clusters.

A single count supports this clone. Its target is unknown. The PCR had 60 Vbeta and 13 Jbeta primers. Profiling relied on immunoSEQ multiplex PCR, and the TCRdb table lists in-frame clones only, not all of them. The sample yields more than 150,000 clones, more than 75% seen once. Trimming left V 4 bases short and J 5 bases short, with 5 bases between. The CDR3 spans 11 residues. Germline V gene sequence: CDR1 SQVTM, CDR2 ANQGSEA. This sequence was found in a young woman in good health and CMV-seropositive. This sequence joins TRBV29-1 and TRBJ2-2, with D perhaps TRBD2 (5 bases). Sequenced: PBMCs. The CDR3 here is CSVGGTGELFF. The CDR3 DNA reads as TGCAGCGTTGGAGGGACCGGGGAGCTGTTTTTT.